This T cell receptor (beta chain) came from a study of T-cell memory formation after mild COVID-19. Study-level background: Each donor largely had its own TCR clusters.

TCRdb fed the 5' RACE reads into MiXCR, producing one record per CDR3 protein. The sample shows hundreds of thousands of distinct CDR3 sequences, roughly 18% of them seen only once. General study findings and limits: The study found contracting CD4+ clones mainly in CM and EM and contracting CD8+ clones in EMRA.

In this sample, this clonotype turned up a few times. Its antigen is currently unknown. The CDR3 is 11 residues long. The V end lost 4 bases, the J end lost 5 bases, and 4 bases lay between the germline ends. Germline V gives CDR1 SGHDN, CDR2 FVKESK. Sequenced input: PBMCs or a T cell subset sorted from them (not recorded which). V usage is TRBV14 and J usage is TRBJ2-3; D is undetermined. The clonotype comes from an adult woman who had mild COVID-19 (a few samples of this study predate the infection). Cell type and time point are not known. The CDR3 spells CASSRQDTQYF. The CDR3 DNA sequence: TGTGCCAGCAGCCGCCAAGATACGCAGTATTTT.